Listed here is a single T cell receptor beta chain. The CDR3 spans 17 residues. J gave up 4 bases and V 4 bases, and 12 bases lay outside the gene matches. The germline gives CDR1 SGHAT, CDR2 FQDESV (reference sequence). Sequencing was performed with immunoSEQ multiplex PCR; in TCRdb, only in-frame clones are kept and a portion is missing. The sample consists of about 70,000 clones, nearly 98% of them appearing once. This entry comes from a study of technical replicates of blood from a handful of donors. Material: T cells isolated from PBMCs. This chain uses TRBV11-1 with TRBJ2-3, with 9 bases fitting TRBD2. This sequence originates from a human donor in good health. The CDR3 DNA reads as TGTGCCAGCAGCTCCTGGATGAGAGCGGGAGGAGCAGATACGCAGTATTTT. Its translation: CASSSWMRAGGADTQYF.